This entry lists 6 T cell receptor beta chains sequenced from one sample in a study of blood T cell repertoires in COVID-19. This table comes from immunoSEQ multiplex PCR, and its TCRdb copy is limited to in-frame clones, with some not included. The sample holds about 190,000 clones; 88% are singletons and the top ten take 1.5% to 2%. Sequencing used peripheral blood. Receptors originate from a young man with active or convalescent COVID-19.

This clone was detected only a few times. The V gene is TRBV30, the J gene TRBJ1-1, with D perhaps matching TRBD1 (6 bases). The V and J ends lost 7 bases and 4 bases respectively, with 13 bases between them. The CDR3 contains 12 residues. CDR1 and CDR2 (germline): GTSNPN, SVGIG (reference sequence). The CDR3 spells CASQQGITEAFF. For the CDR3, the DNA is TGTGCCTCCCAACAGGGTATCACTGAAGCTTTCTTT.

This clone has just one count. The genes are TRBV19 and TRBJ2-6; 15 positions agree with TRBD2. Germline CDR1 and CDR2: LNHDA and SQIVND (reference sequence). The V and J ends lost 5 bases and 0 bases, in that order; junction bases with no gene match: 14. The length of the CDR3 is 22 residues. The CDR3 DNA follows: TGTGCCAGTAGTCACACTTTTACAGGACTAGCGGGAGGGCCCTCTGGGGCCAACGTCCTGACTTTC. Translating it yields CASSHTFTGLAGGPSGANVLTF.

This clone was seen a single time. The chain combines TRBV6-2 or TRBV6-3 with TRBJ2-3, with 7 bases identical to TRBD2. The V gene's germline CDR1 is MNHEY and CDR2 SVGEGT. With V trimmed by 2 bases and J by 13 bases, 6 bases remained unmatched. The CDR3 runs to 12 residues. CDR3 nucleotides: TGTGCCAGCAGTTACGGGGAAGGGAGGGAGTATTTT. This sequence encodes CASSYGEGREYF.

The chain is built from TRBV10-3 and TRBJ2-5, with D maybe TRBD2 (6 bases). CDR1 ENHRY and CDR2 SYGVKD come from the germline V gene. The CDR3 extends over 13 amino acids. Trimming shortened V by 4 bases and J by 4 bases, and 10 bases separated the two germline ends. CDR3 sequence: CAISVAGRETQYF. The DNA of the CDR3 is TGTGCCATCAGTGTCGCGGGGCGAGAGACCCAGTACTTC.

The chain joins TRBV6-1 to TRBJ1-2; D not certain. Germline CDR1 and CDR2: MNHNS and SASEGT. There are 14 residues in the CDR3. V lost 3 bases, J lost 3 bases, and 11 bases lay in between. The CDR3 DNA reads TGTGCCAGCAGTGAGAGGGTCTTGGACTATGGCTACACCTTC. It encodes CASSERVLDYGYTF.

A note on this clone: Sequence at one end of the junction differs from germline and may be a read error. The chain has TRBV7-7 and TRBJ2-5; 7 bases line up with TRBD1. The CDR3 loop spans 14 amino acids. Per germline, CDR1 SSHAT and CDR2 FNYEAQ (reference sequence). The CDR3 nucleotides read TGTGCTAGCAGCTTGACACAGGGGATGGGGACCCAGTACTTC. This sequence encodes CASSLTQGMGTQYF.